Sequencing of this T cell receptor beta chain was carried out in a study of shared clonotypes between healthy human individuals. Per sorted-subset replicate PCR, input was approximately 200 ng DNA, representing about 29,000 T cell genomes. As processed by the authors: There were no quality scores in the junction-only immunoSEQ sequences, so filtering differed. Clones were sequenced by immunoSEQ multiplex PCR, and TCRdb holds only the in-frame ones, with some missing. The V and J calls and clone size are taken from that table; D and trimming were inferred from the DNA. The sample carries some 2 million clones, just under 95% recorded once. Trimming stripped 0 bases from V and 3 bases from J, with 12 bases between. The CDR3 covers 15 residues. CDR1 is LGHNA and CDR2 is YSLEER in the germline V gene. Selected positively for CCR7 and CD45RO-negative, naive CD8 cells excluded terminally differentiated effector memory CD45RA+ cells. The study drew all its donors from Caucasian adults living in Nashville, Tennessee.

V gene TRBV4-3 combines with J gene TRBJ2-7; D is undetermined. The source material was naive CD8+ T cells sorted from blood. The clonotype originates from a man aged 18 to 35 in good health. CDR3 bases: TGCGCCAGCAGCCAAGATCGGATAGCCCTCTACGAGCAGTACTTC. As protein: CASSQDRIALYEQYF.